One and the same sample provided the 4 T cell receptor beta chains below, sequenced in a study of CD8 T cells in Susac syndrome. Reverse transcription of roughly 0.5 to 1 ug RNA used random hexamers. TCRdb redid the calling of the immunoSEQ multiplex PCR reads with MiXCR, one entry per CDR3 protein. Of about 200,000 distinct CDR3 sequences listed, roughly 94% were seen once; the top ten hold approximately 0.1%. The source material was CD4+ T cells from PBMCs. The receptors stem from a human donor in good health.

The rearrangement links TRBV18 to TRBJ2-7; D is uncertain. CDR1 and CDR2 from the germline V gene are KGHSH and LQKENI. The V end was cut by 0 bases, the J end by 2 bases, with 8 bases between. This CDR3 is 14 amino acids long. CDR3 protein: CASSPPVRPYEQYV. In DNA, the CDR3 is TGTGCCAGCTCACCACCGGTCAGACCCTACGAGCAGTACGTC.

The CDR3 is CATSRDKGAPYEQYF. CDR3 DNA sequence: TGTGCCACCAGCAGAGACAAGGGGGCCCCCTACGAGCAGTACTTC. The V and J genes are TRBV15 and TRBJ2-7; 7 bases fit TRBD1. Losses at the gene ends were 0 bases for V and 2 bases for J; bases not matched to a gene: 4. The CDR3 consists of 15 residues. Germline loops: CDR1 LNHNV, CDR2 YYDKDF (reference sequence).

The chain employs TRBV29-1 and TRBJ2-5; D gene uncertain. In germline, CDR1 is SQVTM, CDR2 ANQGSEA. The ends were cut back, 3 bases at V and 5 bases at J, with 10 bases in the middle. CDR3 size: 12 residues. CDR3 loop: CSVDSGVETQYF. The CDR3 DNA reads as TGCAGCGTTGATAGTGGTGTGGAGACCCAGTACTTC.

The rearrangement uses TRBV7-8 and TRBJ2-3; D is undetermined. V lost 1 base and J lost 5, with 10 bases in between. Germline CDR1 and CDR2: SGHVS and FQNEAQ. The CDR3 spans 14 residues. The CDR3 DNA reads TGTGCCAGCAGCTTAGAGTCTAGAGAAGATACGCAGTATTTT. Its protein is CASSLESREDTQYF.